This TCR beta chain was identified in a study of T cell responses to AZD1222 COVID-19 vaccine. TCRdb's table, derived via immunoSEQ multiplex PCR, lists solely in-frame clones and lacks some. This table has more than 75,000 clones, 83% appearing once. A few counts support this clone. Antigen: not known. V was trimmed by 6 bases and J by 8 bases, leaving 13 bases between them. The CDR3 totals 12 residues. Germline loops: CDR1 SEHNR, CDR2 FQNEAQ (reference sequence). General study results and limits: Females made up more of the donors, who were largely white British, and clonal diversity may have come out too low. The reported proportion of spike-specific TCRs targeting unmutated variant regions was nearly half.

The sequence derives from an adult who received the AZD1222 COVID-19 vaccine. The chain combines TRBV7-9 with TRBJ1-1; tentative D call: TRBD1 (5 bases). The material was peripheral blood, obtained 28 days after the second AZD1222 dose. The CDR3 sequence: CASSTIRAEAFF. The CDR3 bases are TGTGCCAGCAGTACCATCAGGGCAGAAGCTTTCTTT.